The 30 T cell receptor beta chains presented below share a single source sample, sequenced in a study of identical twins. Each CDR3 protein gets one entry after TCRdb re-called the 5' RACE reads with MiXCR. The sample shows 750,000 to 950,000 distinct CDR3 sequences, 9% to 15% of them seen only once. These data also featured in a second study, about yellow fever vaccine responses in identical twins.

The specimen sequenced was PBMCs. These receptor sequences come from a young woman in good health.

This clonotype was counted only a few times. Mismatch with germline at one junction end may stem from a read error. The rearrangement joins TRBV7-9 to TRBJ1-6; 7 positions match TRBD1. This CDR3 is built from 14 residues. Germline V gene data show CDR1 as SEHNR and CDR2 as FQNEAQ (reference sequence). The CDR3, as DNA: TGTGCCAGCAGTTTAGGACAGGTCGGTTCACCCCTCCACTTT. This gives the protein CASSLGQVGSPLHF. Looking up the rest from reference TRBV7-9 and TRBJ1-6 gives the full variable domain: DTGVSQNPRHKITKRGQNVTFRCDPISEHNRLYWYRQTLGQGPEFLTYFQNEAQLEKSRLLSDRFSAERPKGSFSTLEIQRTEQGDSAMYLCASSLGQVGSPLHFGNGTRLTVT.

CDR3 in amino acids: CASNAGTGSADTQYF. The CDR3 nucleotides read TGTGCCAGCAACGCCGGGACAGGGAGCGCAGATACGCAGTATTTT. The rearrangement joins TRBV6-1 to TRBJ2-3; 9 bases are shared with TRBD1. CDR1 and CDR2 (germline): MNHNS, SASEGT. There are 15 residues in the CDR3. V lost 7 bases and J lost 4; bases outside the gene matches: 9.

This rearrangement joins TRBV20-1 to TRBJ2-7; 8 nucleotides line up with TRBD1. J gave up 3 bases and V 3 bases, and 7 bases lay outside the gene matches. Germline CDR1 and CDR2: DFQATT and SNEGSKA (reference sequence). This CDR3 comprises 14 residues. DNA for the CDR3: TGCAGTGCTAGCCGGGACAGGTGGAACTACGAGCAGTACGTC. Its translation is CSASRDRWNYEQYV.

This clonotype was picked up a small number of times. V usage is TRBV18 and J usage is TRBJ2-7; D gene uncertain. This CDR3 is built from 11 residues. Per germline, CDR1 KGHSH and CDR2 LQKENI. V gave up 2 bases and J gave up 5 bases, with 4 bases separating them. CDR3 residues: CASSPDHEQYF. Written as DNA, the CDR3 is TGTGCCAGCTCACCAGACCACGAGCAGTACTTC.

The chain uses TRBV7-9 and TRBJ1-1; D uncertain. This CDR3 comprises 15 residues. V lost 1 base, J lost 5 bases, and 14 bases lay in between. Germline assignment: CDR1 SEHNR and CDR2 FQNEAQ (reference sequence). The CDR3 DNA follows: TGTGCCAGCAGCTTAGAGGGCAAAGCGGGGACTGAAGCTTTCTTT. It is translated as CASSLEGKAGTEAFF.

Ten or more counts support this clonotype. The chain recombines TRBV12-3 or TRBV12-4 with TRBJ1-5; weak D call: TRBD1 (6 bases). V was clipped by 5 bases and J by 7 bases, with 15 bases between them. CDR3 size: 14 residues. CDR3 coding DNA: TGTGCCAGCAGTCCCGGGGGGGGGGCCCAGCCCCAGCATTTT. Protein product: CASSPGGGAQPQHF.

The sample holds a few counts of this clonotype. The V call is TRBV29-1, the J call TRBJ1-1, with D unclear. Looked up from germline, CDR1 is SQVTM and CDR2 is ANQGSEA. Trimming took 8 bases from V and 1 from J, leaving 14 bases between them. This CDR3 region has 13 residues. CDR3 region: CSPWGPKNTEAFF. The CDR3 DNA reads TGCAGCCCCTGGGGTCCGAAGAACACTGAAGCTTTCTTT. Full variable domain (missing parts from reference TRBV29-1 and TRBJ1-1): SAVISQKPSRDICQRGTSLTIQCQVDSQVTMMFWYRQQPGQSLTLIATANQGSEATYESGFVIDKFPISRPNLTFSTLTVSNMSPEDSSIYLCSPWGPKNTEAFFGQGTRLTVV.

This chain joins TRBV27 and TRBJ1-6; possible D gene TRBD1, 6 bases. The V gene lost 2 bases and the J gene lost 7 bases, with 12 bases spanning the gap. CDR1 is MNHEY and CDR2 is SMNVEV in the germline V gene (reference sequence). This CDR3 has 15 amino acids. CDR3 nucleotide sequence: TGTGCCAGCAGTTTAATAGACAGGCGGAATTCACCCCTCCACTTT. It is translated as CASSLIDRRNSPLHF.

The gene calls are TRBV20-1 and TRBJ1-4; D uncertain. V lost 5 bases, J lost 3 bases, and 16 bases lay in between. The germline V gene has CDR1 DFQATT and CDR2 SNEGSKA (reference sequence). The CDR3 length is 15 residues. CDR3 loop: CSARPPPGSNEKLFF. The CDR3 nucleotides read TGCAGTGCTCGGCCGCCACCCGGATCTAATGAAAAACTGTTTTTT.

This clonotype was seen repeatedly, ten times or more. This chain uses TRBV6-5 with TRBJ1-6; no clear D gene. The germline V gene encodes CDR1 MNHEY and CDR2 SVGAGI. The V gene lost 2 bases and the J gene lost 8 bases, with 10 bases spanning the gap. The CDR3 contains 14 residues. The CDR3 region is CASSYRTRDSPLHF. The DNA of the CDR3 is TGTGCCAGCAGTTACCGGACTAGGGATTCACCCCTCCACTTT.

The chain joins TRBV10-3 to TRBJ2-5; 8 bases match TRBD2. V lost 11 bases to trimming and J lost 4 bases; unmatched junction nucleotides: 6. The CDR3 is made up of 12 amino acids. CDR1 ENHRY and CDR2 SYGVKD come from the germline V gene. CDR3 sequence reads: CAAGTRPETQYF. The CDR3, as DNA: TGTGCCGCTGGGACTAGACCAGAGACCCAGTACTTC.

This clonotype came up a few times. The V and J genes are TRBV7-9 and TRBJ2-3, with TRBD2 identical over 9 bases. Germline lookup yields CDR1 SEHNR and CDR2 FQNEAQ (reference sequence). J gave up 2 bases and V 4 bases, and 4 bases lay outside the gene matches. CDR3 length: 15 amino acids. This chain's CDR3 is CASSSASGDTDTQYF. The CDR3 nucleotides read TGTGCCAGCAGCTCTGCTAGCGGGGACACAGATACGCAGTATTTT.

V gene TRBV9 combines with J gene TRBJ2-3; D may be TRBD2 (5 bases). CDR3 length: 15 residues. Trimming took off 0 bases at V and 0 bases at J, with 8 bases between the two ends. Per germline, CDR1 SGDLS and CDR2 YYNGEE. CDR3 nucleotides: TGTGCCAGCAGCGTAGCAGAGCGGAGCACAGATACGCAGTATTTT. It yields the protein CASSVAERSTDTQYF.

This clonotype was observed a handful of times. This chain uses TRBV11-1 with TRBJ2-1; a weak D match, TRBD1 (5 bases). CDR3 length equals 16 residues. Trimming left V 2 bases short and J 1 base short, with 12 bases between. The germline V gene encodes CDR1 SGHAT and CDR2 FQDESV (reference sequence). This CDR3 is CASSLQGLTSYNEQFF. As DNA, the CDR3 is TGTGCCAGCAGCTTACAGGGTTTGACGTCCTACAATGAGCAGTTCTTC. The full variable domain, in which reference TRBV11-1 and TRBJ2-1 provide the parts outside the CDR3, is EAEVAQSPRYKITEKSQAVAFWCDPISGHATLYWYRQILGQGPELLVQFQDESVVDDSQLPKDRFSAERLKGVDSTLKIQPAELGDSAMYLCASSLQGLTSYNEQFFGPGTRLTVL.

The chain uses TRBV5-1 and TRBJ2-1; 9 bases agree with TRBD2. Germline lookup yields CDR1 SGHRS and CDR2 YFSETQ. The CDR3 has 16 residues. Unmatched junction bases numbered 10, after V lost 3 bases and J lost 6 bases. CDR3 bases: TGCGCCAGCAGCTCTCAAACTAGCGGGCCCTCCAATGAGCAGTTCTTC. It is translated as CASSSQTSGPSNEQFF.

In its sample, this clonotype was seen a few times. The chain recombines TRBV9 with TRBJ2-7; 9 bases line up with TRBD1. The CDR3 is made up of 14 amino acids. Germline CDR1 reads SGDLS; CDR2 reads YYNGEE. With V trimmed by 0 bases and J by 2 bases, 0 bases remained unmatched. CDR3 in DNA: TGTGCCAGCAGCGTAGGGACAGGGGCCTACGAGCAGTACTTC. The encoded protein is CASSVGTGAYEQYF.

Only a few counts were recorded for this clonotype. The rearrangement joins TRBV20-1 to TRBJ2-2, with TRBD1 matching over 8 bases. Germline values: CDR1 DFQATT, CDR2 SNEGSKA (reference sequence). The length of the CDR3 is 15 residues. Trimming cost V 5 bases and J 6 bases; bases outside gene matches: 11. CDR3 in amino acids: CSAEGDRGGAGELFF. In DNA form, the CDR3 reads TGCAGTGCTGAGGGAGACAGGGGCGGTGCCGGGGAGCTGTTTTTT.

This clonotype was detected a few times. The chain joins TRBV5-5 to TRBJ1-4; the D gene is possibly TRBD1 (5 bases). Between the trimmed V and J ends, which lost 0 bases and 7 bases, there was a span of 13 bases. The CDR3 runs to 15 residues. Germline CDR1 SGHKS, CDR2 YYEKEE (reference sequence). The CDR3 reads CASSLAGQGVEKLFF. In DNA form, the CDR3 reads TGTGCCAGCAGCTTGGCCGGGCAGGGAGTTGAAAAACTGTTTTTT.

At least ten counts were recorded for this clonotype. The chain combines TRBV12-3 or TRBV12-4 with TRBJ2-3; D unclear. V was clipped by 6 bases and J by 3 bases, with 4 bases between them. This CDR3 has 11 residues. The CDR3 nucleotides read TGTGCCAGCAGCCAGACAGATACGCAGTATTTT. This codes for CASSQTDTQYF.

The rearrangement uses TRBV4-1 and TRBJ2-3, with 11 bases aligning to TRBD2. Germline CDR1 is MGHRA and CDR2 is YSYEKL. Unmatched junction bases numbered 7, after V lost 1 base and J lost 4 bases. The CDR3 contains 17 residues. DNA of the CDR3: TGCGCCAGCAGCCAAGTCCGGGTAGCGGGGGGGGCAGATACGCAGTATTTT. Protein product: CASSQVRVAGGADTQYF.

This clonotype turned up a few times. V and J are TRBV7-2 and TRBJ2-3; a possible D gene is TRBD2 (6 bases). Trimming shortened V by 3 bases and J by 14 bases, and 18 bases separated the two germline ends. The germline CDR1 and CDR2 sequences are SGHTA and FQGNSA. CDR3 length: 13 residues. Written as DNA, the CDR3 is TGTGCCAGCAGCTTCGAAGTTAGCGGACGTAGGTATTTT. Its protein is CASSFEVSGRRYF.

This clonotype was seen only a few times. This chain uses TRBV27 with TRBJ2-1, with 10 bases that match TRBD2. Germline CDR1 is MNHEY and CDR2 is SMNVEV (reference sequence). V lost 5 bases and J lost 8; bases outside the gene matches: 6. The CDR3 is made up of 14 amino acids. The chain's CDR3 is CASSPLGLAYEQFF. The CDR3 coding sequence is TGTGCCAGCAGTCCCCTGGGACTAGCGTATGAGCAGTTCTTC.

The chain uses TRBV7-9 and TRBJ2-2; weak D call: TRBD2 (5 bases). This CDR3 is 15 amino acids long. The germline CDR1 and CDR2 sequences are SEHNR and FQNEAQ (reference sequence). Trimming left V 6 bases short and J 2 bases short, with 13 bases between. CDR3 residues: CASSLRRVNTGELFF. The CDR3 DNA sequence: TGTGCCAGCAGTTTAAGGCGGGTTAACACCGGGGAGCTGTTTTTT.

J is TRBJ2-7 and V is TRBV28; no definite D call. Trimming removed 4 bases from V and 7 bases from J, with 17 bases in between. Germline V gives CDR1 MDHEN, CDR2 SYDVKM. CDR3 length: 14 residues. CDR3 sequence reads: CASSYRLARSEQYF. The DNA of the CDR3 is TGTGCCAGCAGTTATCGGTTAGCACGGTCAGAGCAGTACTTC.

The chain employs TRBV24-1 and TRBJ2-5, with a tentative D call TRBD2 (5 bases). Germline-derived CDR1 and CDR2 are KGHDR and SFDVKD. The V gene lost 4 bases and the J gene lost 4 bases, with 18 bases spanning the gap. The CDR3 has 16 residues. This chain's CDR3 is CATSDASARAGETQYF. CDR3 DNA sequence: TGTGCCACCAGTGACGCCAGCGCGAGGGCCGGAGAGACCCAGTACTTC.

This rearrangement joins TRBV10-3 to TRBJ2-7, with 7 bases identical to TRBD1. Trimming removed 4 bases from V and 5 bases from J; junction bases left unmatched: 8. Germline CDR1 ENHRY, CDR2 SYGVKD. This CDR3 comprises 14 residues. The CDR3 region is CAISVRDSPDEQYF. The CDR3 DNA reads TGTGCCATCAGTGTTAGGGACAGTCCAGACGAGCAGTACTTC.

This clonotype turned up a few times. The rearrangement links TRBV4-1 to TRBJ2-1, with no clear D. V was clipped by 1 base and J by 0 bases, with 13 bases between them. CDR1 and CDR2 from the germline V gene are MGHRA and YSYEKL. This CDR3 has 17 amino acids. CDR3 coding DNA: TGCGCCAGCAGCCAAGTGGTCAGCAAGAGCTCCTACAATGAGCAGTTCTTC. Amino acid sequence: CASSQVVSKSSYNEQFF.

The J gene is TRBJ2-7, the V gene TRBV5-1; no clear D. The V end was cut by 0 bases, the J end by 0 bases, with 13 bases between. The CDR3 spans 16 residues. Germline loops: CDR1 SGHRS, CDR2 YFSETQ. The CDR3: CASSLEMKSLSYEQYF. CDR3 bases: TGCGCCAGCAGCTTGGAAATGAAGTCGCTCTCCTACGAGCAGTACTTC.

The table lists this clonotype with a few counts. V is TRBV20-1 and J is TRBJ2-1; TRBD2 matches at 7 bases. This CDR3 is built from 14 residues. Germline lookup yields CDR1 DFQATT and CDR2 SNEGSKA (reference sequence). The V gene end was trimmed by 1 base and the J gene end by 3 bases; junction bases not matched to a gene: 3. The CDR3 is CSARGPSGYNEQFF. For the CDR3, the DNA is TGCAGTGCTAGAGGGCCTAGCGGCTACAATGAGCAGTTCTTC.

This clonotype turned up a few times. The rearrangement uses TRBV20-1 and TRBJ2-7, with 11 bases aligning to TRBD2. CDR1 and CDR2 from the germline V gene are DFQATT and SNEGSKA (reference sequence). The CDR3 covers 15 residues. The trim removed 6 bases at V and 3 bases at J, leaving 10 bases unmatched. The CDR3 nucleotides read TGCAGTGCCCGCCTACTAGCGGGGGCCCTCTACGAGCAGTACGTC. This sequence encodes CSARLLAGALYEQYV.